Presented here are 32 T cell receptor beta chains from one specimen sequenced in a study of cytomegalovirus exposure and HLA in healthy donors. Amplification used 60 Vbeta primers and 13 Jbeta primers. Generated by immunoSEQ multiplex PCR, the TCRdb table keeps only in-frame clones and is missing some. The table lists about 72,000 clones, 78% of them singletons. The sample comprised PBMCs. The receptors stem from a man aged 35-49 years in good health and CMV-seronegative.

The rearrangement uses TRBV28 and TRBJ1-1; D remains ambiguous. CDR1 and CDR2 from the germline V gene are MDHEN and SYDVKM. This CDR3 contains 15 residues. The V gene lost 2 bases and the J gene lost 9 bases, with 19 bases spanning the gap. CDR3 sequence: CASSLSASPWSQAFF. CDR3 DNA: TGTGCCAGCAGTTTAAGCGCCAGTCCATGGTCACAAGCTTTCTTT.

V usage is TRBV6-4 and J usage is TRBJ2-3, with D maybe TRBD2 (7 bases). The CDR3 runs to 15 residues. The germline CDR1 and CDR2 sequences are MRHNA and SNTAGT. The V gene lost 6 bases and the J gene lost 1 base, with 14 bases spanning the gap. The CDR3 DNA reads TGTGCCAGCAGGAGGATGGGGGGGCGCACAGATACGCAGTATTTT. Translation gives CASRRMGGRTDTQYF.

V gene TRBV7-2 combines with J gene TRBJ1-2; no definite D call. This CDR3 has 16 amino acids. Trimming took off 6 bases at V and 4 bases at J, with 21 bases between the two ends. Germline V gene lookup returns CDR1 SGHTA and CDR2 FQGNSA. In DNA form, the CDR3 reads TGTGCCAGCAGTAGGACGATAGAGGGCCCGCCCTATGGCTACACCTTC. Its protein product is CASSRTIEGPPYGYTF.

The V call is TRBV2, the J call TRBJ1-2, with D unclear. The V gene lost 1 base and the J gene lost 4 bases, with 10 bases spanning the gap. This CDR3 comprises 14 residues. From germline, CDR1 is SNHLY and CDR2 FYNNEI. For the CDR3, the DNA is TGTGCCAGCAGTGAAGGGAGCCTCGGCTATGGCTACACCTTC. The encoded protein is CASSEGSLGYGYTF.

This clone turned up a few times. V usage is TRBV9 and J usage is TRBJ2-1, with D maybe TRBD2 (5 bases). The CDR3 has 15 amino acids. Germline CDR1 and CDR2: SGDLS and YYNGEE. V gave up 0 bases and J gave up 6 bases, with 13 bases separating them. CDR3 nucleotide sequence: TGTGCCAGCAGCGTAGAAAGGCGGGCGGGCAATGAGCAGTTCTTC. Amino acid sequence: CASSVERRAGNEQFF.

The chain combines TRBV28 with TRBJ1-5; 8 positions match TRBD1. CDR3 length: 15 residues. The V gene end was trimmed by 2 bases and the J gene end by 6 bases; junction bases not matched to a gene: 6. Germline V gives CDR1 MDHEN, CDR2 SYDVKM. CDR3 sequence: CASSLTGRGLQPQHF. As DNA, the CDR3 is TGTGCCAGCAGTTTAACAGGCAGGGGGCTTCAGCCCCAGCATTTT.

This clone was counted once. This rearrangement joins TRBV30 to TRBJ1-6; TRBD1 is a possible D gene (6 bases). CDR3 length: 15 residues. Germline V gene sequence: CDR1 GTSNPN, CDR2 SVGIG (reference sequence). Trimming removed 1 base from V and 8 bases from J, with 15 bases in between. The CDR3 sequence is CAWSGGRVRDSPLHF. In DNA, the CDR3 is TGTGCCTGGAGTGGGGGGCGGGTGAGGGATTCACCCCTCCACTTT.

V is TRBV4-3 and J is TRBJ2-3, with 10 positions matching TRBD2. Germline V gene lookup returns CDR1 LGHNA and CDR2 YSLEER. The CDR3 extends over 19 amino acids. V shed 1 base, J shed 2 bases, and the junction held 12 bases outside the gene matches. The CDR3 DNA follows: TGCGCCAGCAGCCAAGGACTTGGGGCTAGCGGGGGTTACACAGATACGCAGTATTTT. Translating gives CASSQGLGASGGYTDTQYF.

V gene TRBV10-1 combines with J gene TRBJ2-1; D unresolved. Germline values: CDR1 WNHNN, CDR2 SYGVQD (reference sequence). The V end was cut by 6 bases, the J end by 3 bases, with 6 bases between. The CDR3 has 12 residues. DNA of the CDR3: TGCGCCAGCAGCGACAACTACAATGAGCAGTTCTTC. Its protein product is CASSDNYNEQFF.

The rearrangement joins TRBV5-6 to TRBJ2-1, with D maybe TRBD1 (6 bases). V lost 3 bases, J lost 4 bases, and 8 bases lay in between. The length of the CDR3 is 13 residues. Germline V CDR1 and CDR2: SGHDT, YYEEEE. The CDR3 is CASSWTVYNEQFF. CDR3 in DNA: TGTGCCAGCAGCTGGACAGTTTACAATGAGCAGTTCTTC.

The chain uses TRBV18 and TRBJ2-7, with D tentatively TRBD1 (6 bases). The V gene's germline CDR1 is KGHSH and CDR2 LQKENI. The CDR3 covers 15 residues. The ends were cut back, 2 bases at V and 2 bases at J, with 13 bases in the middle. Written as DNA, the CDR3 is TGTGCCAGCTCACCATCCGGGACACCGACCTACGAGCAGTACTTC. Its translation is CASSPSGTPTYEQYF.

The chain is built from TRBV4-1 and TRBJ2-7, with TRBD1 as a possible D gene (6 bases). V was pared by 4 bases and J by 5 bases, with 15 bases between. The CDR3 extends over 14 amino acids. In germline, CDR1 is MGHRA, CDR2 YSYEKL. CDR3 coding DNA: TGCGCCAGCAGCCCCCGGGACAAATCCCACGAGCAGTACTTC. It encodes CASSPRDKSHEQYF.

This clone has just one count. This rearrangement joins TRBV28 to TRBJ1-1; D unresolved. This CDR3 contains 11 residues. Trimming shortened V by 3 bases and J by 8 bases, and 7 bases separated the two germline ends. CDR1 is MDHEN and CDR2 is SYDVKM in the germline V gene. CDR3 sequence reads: CASSLPHEAFF. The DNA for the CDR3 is TGTGCCAGCAGTTTGCCACACGAAGCTTTCTTT.

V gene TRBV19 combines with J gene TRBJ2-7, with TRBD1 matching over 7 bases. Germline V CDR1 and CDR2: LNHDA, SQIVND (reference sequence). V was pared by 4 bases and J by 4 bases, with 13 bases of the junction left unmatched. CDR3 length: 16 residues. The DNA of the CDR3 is TGTGCCAGTAGTAGACCCAAGACAGGGCTTGCTTACGAGCAGTACTTC. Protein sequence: CASSRPKTGLAYEQYF.

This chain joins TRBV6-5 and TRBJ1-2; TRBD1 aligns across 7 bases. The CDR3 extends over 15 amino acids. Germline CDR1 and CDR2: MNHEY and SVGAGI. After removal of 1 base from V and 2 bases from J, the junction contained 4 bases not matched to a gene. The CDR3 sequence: CASSYFPGQNYGYTF. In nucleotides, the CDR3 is TGTGCCAGCAGTTACTTCCCGGGACAGAACTATGGCTACACCTTC.

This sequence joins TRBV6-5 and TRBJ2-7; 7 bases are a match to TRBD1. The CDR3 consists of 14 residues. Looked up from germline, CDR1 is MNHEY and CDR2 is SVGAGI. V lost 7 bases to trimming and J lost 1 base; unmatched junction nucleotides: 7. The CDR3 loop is CASTGTEGSYEQYF. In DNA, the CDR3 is TGTGCCAGCACCGGGACAGAGGGGTCCTACGAGCAGTACTTC.

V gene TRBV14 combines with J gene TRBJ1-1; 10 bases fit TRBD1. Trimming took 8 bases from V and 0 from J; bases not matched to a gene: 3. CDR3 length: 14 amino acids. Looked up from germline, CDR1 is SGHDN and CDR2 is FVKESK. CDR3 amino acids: CASGTGDLNTEAFF. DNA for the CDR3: TGTGCCAGCGGGACAGGGGACCTGAACACTGAAGCTTTCTTT.

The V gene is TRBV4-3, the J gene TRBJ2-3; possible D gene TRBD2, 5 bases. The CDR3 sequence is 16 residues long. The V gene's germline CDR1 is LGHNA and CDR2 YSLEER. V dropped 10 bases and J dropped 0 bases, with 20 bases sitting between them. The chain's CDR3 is CATGTVSATSTDTQYF. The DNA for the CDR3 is TGCGCCACCGGTACAGTTAGCGCGACTAGCACAGATACGCAGTATTTT.

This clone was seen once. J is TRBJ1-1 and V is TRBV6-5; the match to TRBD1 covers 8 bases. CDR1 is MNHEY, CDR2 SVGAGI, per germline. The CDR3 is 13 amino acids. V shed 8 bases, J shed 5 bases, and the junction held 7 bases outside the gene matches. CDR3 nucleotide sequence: TGTGCCAGCTGCCGGACAGGGAGGACTGAAGCTTTCTTT. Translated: CASCRTGRTEAFF.

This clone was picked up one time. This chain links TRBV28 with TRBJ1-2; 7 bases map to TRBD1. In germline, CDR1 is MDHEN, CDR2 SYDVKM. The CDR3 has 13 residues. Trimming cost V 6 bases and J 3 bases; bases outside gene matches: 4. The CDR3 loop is CASSPGGYYGYTF. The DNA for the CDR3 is TGTGCCAGCAGCCCAGGGGGGTACTATGGCTACACCTTC.

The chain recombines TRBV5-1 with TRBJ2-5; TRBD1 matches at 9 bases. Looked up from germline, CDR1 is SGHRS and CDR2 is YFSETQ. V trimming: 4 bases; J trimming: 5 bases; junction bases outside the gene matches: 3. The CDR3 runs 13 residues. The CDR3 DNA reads TGCGCCAGCAGCATCGGACAGGGGGAGACCCAGTACTTC. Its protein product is CASSIGQGETQYF.

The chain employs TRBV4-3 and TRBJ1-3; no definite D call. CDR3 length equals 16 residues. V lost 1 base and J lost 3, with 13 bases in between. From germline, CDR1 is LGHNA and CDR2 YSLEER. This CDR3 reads CASSQGLLSFGNTIYF. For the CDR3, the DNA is TGCGCCAGCAGCCAAGGCCTGCTGAGTTTTGGAAACACCATATATTTT.

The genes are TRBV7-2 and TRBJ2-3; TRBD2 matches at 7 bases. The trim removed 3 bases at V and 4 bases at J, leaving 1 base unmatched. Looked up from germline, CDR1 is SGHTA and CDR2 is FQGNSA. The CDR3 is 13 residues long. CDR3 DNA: TGTGCCAGCAGCTTTGGACTAGCAGATACGCAGTATTTT. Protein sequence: CASSFGLADTQYF.

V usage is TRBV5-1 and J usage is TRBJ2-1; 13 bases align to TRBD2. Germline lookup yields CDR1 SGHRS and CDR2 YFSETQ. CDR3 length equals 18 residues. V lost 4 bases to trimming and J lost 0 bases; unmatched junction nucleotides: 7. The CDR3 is CASSQGLAGAISYNEQFF. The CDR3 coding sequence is TGCGCCAGCAGCCAAGGACTAGCGGGGGCCATCTCCTACAATGAGCAGTTCTTC.

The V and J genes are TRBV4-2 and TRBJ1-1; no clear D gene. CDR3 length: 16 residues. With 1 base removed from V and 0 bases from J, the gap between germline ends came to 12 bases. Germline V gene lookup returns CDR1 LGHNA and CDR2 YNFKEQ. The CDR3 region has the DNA TGTGCCAGCAGCCAAGGCGGGTCGGCTTTGAACACTGAAGCTTTCTTT. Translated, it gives CASSQGGSALNTEAFF.

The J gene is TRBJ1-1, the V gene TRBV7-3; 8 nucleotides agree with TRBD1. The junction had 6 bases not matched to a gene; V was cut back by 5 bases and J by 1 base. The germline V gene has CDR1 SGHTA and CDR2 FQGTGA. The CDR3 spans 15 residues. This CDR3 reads CASSSTGGANTEAFF. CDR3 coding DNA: TGTGCCAGCAGCAGCACAGGGGGAGCGAACACTGAAGCTTTCTTT.

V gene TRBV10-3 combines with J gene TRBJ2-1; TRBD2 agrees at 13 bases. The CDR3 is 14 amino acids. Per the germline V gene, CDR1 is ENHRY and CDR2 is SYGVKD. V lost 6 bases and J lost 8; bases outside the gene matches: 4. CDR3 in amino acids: CAISTSGGADEQFF. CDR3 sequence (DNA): TGTGCCATCAGCACTAGCGGGGGGGCCGATGAGCAGTTCTTC.

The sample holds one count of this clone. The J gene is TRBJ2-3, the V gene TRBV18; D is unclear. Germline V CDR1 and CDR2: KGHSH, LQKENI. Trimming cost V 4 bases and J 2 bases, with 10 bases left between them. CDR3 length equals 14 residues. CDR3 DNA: TGTGCCAGCTCACTTTCCCCACACACAGATACGCAGTATTTT. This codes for CASSLSPHTDTQYF.

CDR3 in DNA: TGCGCCAGCAGCTTCCTCGGCAGGTCGGCGGATACGCAGTATTTT. Amino acids: CASSFLGRSADTQYF. The chain employs TRBV5-1 and TRBJ2-3; the D is unclear. The V end was cut by 2 bases, the J end by 6 bases, with 16 bases between. The length of the CDR3 is 15 residues. Looked up from germline, CDR1 is SGHRS and CDR2 is YFSETQ.

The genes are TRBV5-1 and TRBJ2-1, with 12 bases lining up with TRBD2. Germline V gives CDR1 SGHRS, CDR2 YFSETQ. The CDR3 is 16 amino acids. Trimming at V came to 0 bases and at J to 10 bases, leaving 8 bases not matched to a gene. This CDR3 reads CASSLGLAGGLGEQFF. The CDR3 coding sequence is TGCGCCAGCAGCTTGGGTCTAGCGGGGGGGCTTGGGGAGCAGTTCTTC.

CDR3: CASSKARKLGNTIYF. The CDR3 coding sequence is TGTGCCAGCAGCAAAGCGCGTAAACTTGGAAACACCATATATTTT. The chain recombines TRBV21-1 with TRBJ1-3. TRBV21-1 is labeled a pseudogene. There are 15 residues in the CDR3.

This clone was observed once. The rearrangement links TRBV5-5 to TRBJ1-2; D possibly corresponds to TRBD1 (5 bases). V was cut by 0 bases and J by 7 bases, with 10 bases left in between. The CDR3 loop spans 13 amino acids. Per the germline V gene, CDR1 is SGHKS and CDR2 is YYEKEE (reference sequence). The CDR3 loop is CASSLVPGFGYTF. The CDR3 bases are TGTGCCAGCAGCTTGGTCCCAGGGTTTGGCTACACCTTC.